One sample yielded the 32 T cell receptor beta chains listed below, sequenced in a study of T cells in women clearing cervical HPV infection. Sequencing used immunoSEQ multiplex PCR; TCRdb keeps in-frame clones, though not all of them. This table holds 30,000 or so clones. The source material was blood buffy coat. These receptors all stem from a woman aged 18 to 75 with a cervical HPV16 infection that either progressed to CIN3+ or cleared (not recorded which).

As for this clone: The read ends 3 residues shy of where the CDR3 ends; the end is completed using the germline J gene. This chain connects TRBV19 to TRBJ2-7, with 9 nucleotides matching TRBD1. The CDR3 contains 13 residues. The V and J ends lost 8 bases and 5 bases, in that order; junction bases with no gene match: 7. CDR1 and CDR2 (germline): LNHDA, SQIVND (reference sequence). The part of the CDR3 DNA that was read is TGTGCCAGTTCCTCGACAGGGGGTGACGAG. Its translation is CASSSTGGDE. The full CDR3 protein reads CASSSTGGDEQYF.

On this clone: The CDR3 is cut off 3 residues early in the read; its end comes from the germline J gene. The gene calls are TRBV12-3 or TRBV12-4 and TRBJ2-3; no firm D call. This CDR3 spans 14 amino acids. V was trimmed by 1 base and J by 3 bases, leaving 8 bases between them. The sequenced part of the CDR3 DNA is TGTGCCAGCAGTTTAGTGGCTAGAACAGATACG. Amino acid sequence: CASSLVARTDT. The complete CDR3 protein is CASSLVARTDTQYF.

On this clone itself: The CDR3 is cut off 3 residues early in the read; its end comes from the germline J gene. The chain has TRBV5-1 and TRBJ2-3; TRBD2 matches at 7 bases. The CDR3 extends over 16 amino acids. Germline V lookup: CDR1 SGHRS, CDR2 YFSETQ. CDR3 bases read: TGCGCCAGCAGCATAGCCGGGACTACACAACAAGAGACG. It specifies CASSIAGTTQQET. The CDR3 reads in full as CASSIAGTTQQETQYF.

As regards this clone: The junction departs from the called germline gene at one end, perhaps through a read error. The read ends 3 residues early relative to the CDR3; the germline J gene fills the gap. The J gene is TRBJ2-5, the V gene TRBV5-4, with D perhaps TRBD2 (6 bases). The CDR3 totals 14 residues. Germline CDR1 is SGHNT and CDR2 is YYREEE (reference sequence). This CDR3 reads CASGLLEGVETQYF. CDR3 DNA, as far as it was read: TGTGCCAGCGGCTTGCTGGAGGGTGTAGAGACC. Full variable domain (outside the CDR3, taken from reference TRBV5-4 and TRBJ2-5): ETGVTQSPTHLIKTRGQQVTLRCSSQSGHNTVSWYQQALGQGPQFIFQYYREEENGRGNFPPRFSGLQFPNYSSELNVNALELDDSALYLCASGLLEGVETQYFGPGTRLLVL.

On this clone itself: The read comes to an end 3 residues before the CDR3 does, leaving the germline J gene to fill in the end. The chain employs TRBV6-1 and TRBJ2-3; no definite D call. CDR1 MNHNS and CDR2 SASEGT come from the germline V gene. This CDR3 region has 11 residues. CDR3 DNA (partial): TGTGCCAGCAGTGAAGACGGGACG. Its translation is CASSEDGT. The entire CDR3 protein is CASSEDGTQYF.

Points on this clone: The CDR3 end falls 3 residues outside the read, so it is completed with the germline J gene. The V gene is TRBV2, the J gene TRBJ1-1; possibly TRBD1 for D (5 bases). Trimming took off 7 bases at V and 3 bases at J, with 15 bases between the two ends. CDR3 length: 14 amino acids. Germline loops: CDR1 SNHLY, CDR2 FYNNEI. The CDR3 sequence is CASIFREGYTEAFF. The CDR3 DNA, read in part, is TGTGCCAGCATATTCAGGGAAGGATACACTGAA.

Concerning this clone: The read falls 3 residues short of the CDR3 end, and the missing part is taken from the germline J gene. The gene calls are TRBV2 and TRBJ2-5, with 8 bases fitting TRBD2. V shed 5 bases, J shed 1 base, and the junction held 3 bases outside the gene matches. The CDR3 is 14 residues long. CDR1 SNHLY and CDR2 FYNNEI come from the germline V gene. CDR3 bases read: TGTGCCAGCAGTTGGAGCGGGAGCCAAGAGACC. Encoded protein: CASSWSGSQET. The full CDR3 sequence reads CASSWSGSQETQYF.

Concerning this clone itself: The read finishes 3 residues shy of the CDR3 end, and the germline J gene is used to complete it. The gene calls are TRBV6-1 and TRBJ1-5; 10 bases align to TRBD1. The length of the CDR3 is 15 residues. Per germline, CDR1 MNHNS and CDR2 SASEGT. V gave up 4 bases and J gave up 6 bases; unmatched junction bases: 6. The part of the CDR3 DNA that was read is TGTGCCAGCAGTGCCCGGGACAGGGGTTTTCAGCCC. It codes for CASSARDRGFQP. The CDR3 in full is CASSARDRGFQPQHF.

To note about this clone: Read sequence stops 3 residues before the CDR3 end, and the germline J gene provides the missing end. V gene TRBV30 combines with J gene TRBJ1-5, with a tentative D call TRBD1 (6 bases). CDR3 length equals 13 residues. CDR1 and CDR2 (germline): GTSNPN, SVGIG (reference sequence). The ends were cut back, 2 bases at V and 6 bases at J, with 11 bases in the middle. This CDR3 reads CAWSPDSFQPQHF. CDR3 bases read: TGTGCCTGGAGTCCGGACAGTTTTCAGCCC.

Notes on this clone: The read gets to within 3 residues of the CDR3 end, and the germline J gene fills in the rest. This chain connects TRBV19 to TRBJ2-3, with D possibly matching TRBD1 (5 bases). In germline, CDR1 is LNHDA, CDR2 SQIVND (reference sequence). The CDR3 extends over 14 amino acids. V gave up 5 bases and J gave up 4 bases, with 13 bases separating them. The part of the CDR3 DNA that was read is TGTGCCAGTAGTGAAGGGGATGGGGCAGATACG. It yields the protein CASSEGDGADT. The whole CDR3 reads CASSEGDGADTQYF.

As concerns this clone: The read finishes 3 residues shy of the CDR3 end, and the germline J gene is used to complete it. The J gene is TRBJ2-5, the V gene TRBV19, with 10 bases matching TRBD2. Trimming at V came to 5 bases and at J to 5 bases, leaving 8 bases not matched to a gene. This CDR3 spans 15 amino acids. Per the germline V gene, CDR1 is LNHDA and CDR2 is SQIVND (reference sequence). The DNA read from the CDR3 is TGTGCCAGTAGTGGGGTTAGCGGGAGGTATGAGACC. Encoded protein: CASSGVSGRYET. Given in full, the CDR3 is CASSGVSGRYETQYF.

On this clone itself: Coverage ceases 3 residues before the CDR3 finishes, and the germline J gene fills in the end. The chain has TRBV7-8 and TRBJ2-7; 10 nucleotides line up with TRBD2. This CDR3 contains 16 residues. The ends lost 3 bases at V and 3 bases at J; junction bases unmatched: 8. Germline V gene data show CDR1 as SGHVS and CDR2 as FQNEAQ. This CDR3 reads CASSLKAGGENYEQYF. The DNA read from the CDR3 is TGTGCCAGCAGCTTGAAAGCGGGAGGGGAAAACTACGAG.

Points on this clone: The read ends 3 residues before the CDR3 terminus; that terminus is restored from the germline J gene. The genes are TRBV19 and TRBJ1-5, with 11 bases matching TRBD1. V dropped 8 bases and J dropped 4; count of bases not matched to a gene: 4. The CDR3 has 14 residues. Germline CDR1 is LNHDA and CDR2 is SQIVND (reference sequence). The chain's CDR3 is CASRTGGSNQPQHF. The DNA read from the CDR3 is TGTGCCAGTCGGACAGGGGGCTCGAATCAGCCC.

A note on this clone: The DNA ends 3 residues before the CDR3 does, and the rest of the CDR3 is filled in from the germline J gene. This chain connects TRBV5-4 to TRBJ2-3; TRBD2 might be the D (5 bases). CDR3 length equals 12 residues. Trimming stripped 4 bases from V and 6 bases from J, with 9 bases between. Per germline, CDR1 SGHNT and CDR2 YYREEE (reference sequence). The CDR3 sequence: CASSLRRDTQYF. The CDR3 DNA, read in part, is TGTGCCAGCAGCCTCAGGAGGGATACG.

A remark on this clone: The read terminates 3 residues before the CDR3 end, so the remaining end is supplied by the germline J gene. This rearrangement joins TRBV6-1 to TRBJ2-2; D unresolved. Germline V gene lookup returns CDR1 MNHNS and CDR2 SASEGT. This CDR3 has 15 residues. The DNA read from the CDR3 is TGTGCCAGCAGTGTACAAGTTGCAACTAATGAAAAG. Translation gives CASSVQVATNEK. The whole CDR3 sequence reads CASSVQVATNEKLFF.

A word on this clone: The CDR3 end falls 3 residues outside the read, so it is completed with the germline J gene. The V gene is TRBV5-1, the J gene TRBJ2-1; 14 positions agree with TRBD2. Germline CDR1 is SGHRS and CDR2 is YFSETQ. With V trimmed by 0 bases and J by 7 bases, 12 bases remained unmatched. CDR3 length: 19 residues. The CDR3: CASSLGTSGRIMNPNEQFF. The part of the CDR3 DNA that was read is TGCGCCAGCAGCTTGGGGACTAGCGGGAGGATTATGAACCCGAATGAG.

As regards this clone: The read gets to within 3 residues of the CDR3 end, and the germline J gene fills in the rest. V and J are TRBV18 and TRBJ1-6, with D perhaps matching TRBD1 (6 bases). Trimming shortened V by 1 base and J by 4 bases, and 14 bases separated the two germline ends. The germline CDR1 and CDR2 sequences are KGHSH and LQKENI. The CDR3 is made up of 17 amino acids. The CDR3 region is CASSPRGGGEYNSPLHF. CDR3 DNA (partial): TGTGCCAGCTCACCACGAGGAGGGGGGGAATATAATTCACCC. The complete variable domain, with remaining parts taken from reference TRBV18 and TRBJ1-6, reads NAGVMQNPRHLVRRRGQEARLRCSPMKGHSHVYWYRQLPEEGLKFMVYLQKENIIDESGMPKERFSAEFPKEGPSILRIQQVVRGDSAAYFCASSPRGGGEYNSPLHFGNGTRLTVT.

About this clone: The CDR3 extends 3 residues past the end of the read, so its final part is completed from the germline J gene. The rearrangement uses TRBV20-1 and TRBJ2-5; 7 bases align to TRBD1. Germline CDR1 and CDR2: DFQATT and SNEGSKA (reference sequence). The CDR3 is 15 residues long. J gave up 1 base and V 7 bases, and 12 bases lay outside the gene matches. CDR3 DNA, as far as it was read: TGCAGTGTTTATAGTAACAGGGGATCCCAAGAGACC. Translated: CSVYSNRGSQET. The whole CDR3 protein reads CSVYSNRGSQETQYF.

Concerning this clone: Read coverage stops 3 residues before the CDR3 terminus; the germline J gene supplies the remainder. Other nucleotide sequences from this sample produce the same CDR3. The genes are TRBV30 and TRBJ1-1; 7 nucleotides match TRBD1. Trimming at V came to 0 bases and at J to 6 bases, leaving 7 bases not matched to a gene. The CDR3 covers 14 residues. Germline CDR1 GTSNPN, CDR2 SVGIG (reference sequence). The CDR3 protein is CAWSVDRERSEAFF. Incomplete CDR3 DNA: TGTGCCTGGAGTGTTGACAGGGAGCGGTCTGAA.

In regard to this clone: The read finishes 3 residues shy of the CDR3 end, and the germline J gene is used to complete it. The rearrangement links TRBV7-2 to TRBJ2-4; TRBD1 matches at 7 bases. This CDR3 has 13 residues. Germline V lookup: CDR1 SGHTA, CDR2 FQGNSA. Here the CDR3 reads CASSQYRGYGQYF. CDR3 DNA, as far as it was read: TGTGCCAGCAGCCAATACAGGGGCTATGGT.

Turning to this clone: The read gets to within 3 residues of the CDR3 end, and the germline J gene fills in the rest. The chain has TRBV18 and TRBJ2-3; 7 bases are a match to TRBD2. Germline V gene lookup returns CDR1 KGHSH and CDR2 LQKENI. V dropped 4 bases and J dropped 0; count of bases not matched to a gene: 7. CDR3 size: 16 residues. CDR3 DNA (partial): TGTGCCAGCTCACAATACGGGACTACTAGCACAGATACG. Protein product: CASSQYGTTSTDT. From start to end, the CDR3 is CASSQYGTTSTDTQYF.

The CDR3 DNA, read in part, is TGTGCCAGCTCACAGGGTAGCAATCAGCCC. Translating gives CASSQGSNQP. The entire CDR3 reads CASSQGSNQPQHF. The chain has TRBV18 and TRBJ1-5; D is unresolved. The read ends 3 residues early relative to the CDR3; the germline J gene fills the gap. The germline V gene encodes CDR1 KGHSH and CDR2 LQKENI. V shed 4 bases and J shed 0 bases, with 4 bases lying between them. The CDR3 has 13 residues.

Comment on this clone: The read stops 3 residues short of the end of the CDR3; the missing end is completed from the germline J gene. The chain carries TRBV20-1 and TRBJ1-1; possible D gene TRBD1, 6 bases. The CDR3 has 13 residues. Germline CDR1 and CDR2: DFQATT and SNEGSKA (reference sequence). V shed 2 bases and J shed 2 bases, with 9 bases lying between them. CDR3 loop: CSARTTGNTEAFF. The sequenced CDR3 bases are TGCAGTGCTAGAACGACAGGCAACACTGAA.

Concerning this clone itself: With the read ending 3 residues before the CDR3 end, the germline J gene is used to fill in that end. The chain carries TRBV5-1 and TRBJ2-7, with TRBD2 identical over 9 bases. The germline V gene encodes CDR1 SGHRS and CDR2 YFSETQ. The CDR3 totals 16 residues. Trimming took 0 bases from V and 6 from J; bases not matched to a gene: 10. Partial CDR3 DNA: TGCGCCAGCAGCTTGGCCGGGTTAGCGGGAGTACGCGAG. Amino acids: CASSLAGLAGVRE. The CDR3, in full, reads CASSLAGLAGVREQYF. Filled out from reference TRBV5-1 and TRBJ2-7, the complete variable domain reads KAGVTQTPRYLIKTRGQQVTLSCSPISGHRSVSWYQQTPGQGLQFLFEYFSETQRNKGNFPGRFSGRQFSNSRSEMNVSTLELGDSALYLCASSLAGLAGVREQYFGPGTRLTVT.

With regard to this clone: Sequencing ends 3 residues short of the CDR3 end; the germline J gene provides the rest. This rearrangement joins TRBV6-2 or TRBV6-3 to TRBJ2-3; 13 bases line up with TRBD2. The CDR3 is made up of 16 amino acids. V trimming: 6 bases; J trimming: 6 bases; junction bases outside the gene matches: 9. Germline V gene lookup returns CDR1 MNHEY and CDR2 SVGEGT. Partial CDR3 DNA: TGTGCCAGCAGCTGGACTAGCGGGGGAGTAAGGGATACG. Amino acid sequence: CASSWTSGGVRDT. The full CDR3 reads CASSWTSGGVRDTQYF.

In the case of this clone: The read halts 3 residues ahead of the CDR3 end, with the missing end drawn from the germline J gene. The chain is built from TRBV2 and TRBJ1-1; 7 bases map to TRBD1. Germline V gene data show CDR1 as SNHLY and CDR2 as FYNNEI. With 5 bases clipped from V and 5 bases from J, the junction kept 11 bases outside the gene matches. CDR3 length: 15 residues. The CDR3 bases that were read are TGTGCCAGCAGTCGGGAGGGGACAGAGAGGACTGAA. This encodes CASSREGTERTE. The full CDR3 protein is CASSREGTERTEAFF.

As to this clone: The sequenced fragment ends 3 residues before the CDR3 boundary, so the rest is inferred from the germline J gene. This sequence joins TRBV5-1 and TRBJ1-6; D perhaps matches TRBD1 (6 bases). Germline loops: CDR1 SGHRS, CDR2 YFSETQ. The ends were cut back, 4 bases at V and 2 bases at J, with 13 bases in the middle. The CDR3 has 16 amino acids. CDR3 loop: CASSLMRTAYNSPLHF. CDR3 bases read: TGCGCCAGCAGCCTAATGAGGACAGCCTATAATTCACCC.

Concerning this clone: Germline and junction disagree at one end, which may indicate a read error. The CDR3 end falls 3 residues outside the read, so it is completed with the germline J gene. This sequence joins TRBV7-7 and TRBJ1-2, with D possibly matching TRBD1 (5 bases). The germline V gene encodes CDR1 SSHAT and CDR2 FNYEAQ (reference sequence). The CDR3 length is 17 residues. The covered CDR3 bases are TGTGCTAGCAGCTTAGCGGGGGGACTAGCGGCCTACAATGAC. This gives the protein CASSLAGGLAAYND. The CDR3 in full is CASSLAGGLAAYNDYTF.

On this clone itself: The read halts 3 residues ahead of the CDR3 end, with the missing end drawn from the germline J gene. V is TRBV20-1 and J is TRBJ2-3; 10 bases align to TRBD2. CDR1 is DFQATT and CDR2 is SNEGSKA in the germline V gene (reference sequence). V lost 0 bases and J lost 1; bases outside the gene matches: 4. The CDR3 runs to 16 residues. The covered CDR3 bases are TGCAGTGCTAGAGATTGGGGGACTAGCGGCACAGATACG. Translation gives CSARDWGTSGTDT. The full CDR3 protein reads CSARDWGTSGTDTQYF.

Regarding this clone: The read ends 3 residues early relative to the CDR3; the germline J gene fills the gap. V usage is TRBV2 and J usage is TRBJ1-1; D remains ambiguous. Trimming removed 7 bases from V and 1 base from J, with 4 bases in between. The CDR3 length is 11 residues. CDR1 and CDR2 from the germline V gene are SNHLY and FYNNEI. The CDR3 spells CASTRNTEAFF. The CDR3 DNA, read in part, is TGTGCCAGCACCAGGAACACTGAA.

To note about this clone: The observed sequence ends 3 residues before the CDR3 terminus, with the missing tail filled in from the germline J gene. This chain connects TRBV10-3 to TRBJ1-2, with 7 bases fitting TRBD1. The CDR3 runs to 15 residues. CDR1 is ENHRY, CDR2 SYGVKD, per germline. With V trimmed by 2 bases and J by 1 base, 4 bases remained unmatched. The CDR3: CAISEGDSFNYGYTF. Incomplete CDR3 DNA: TGTGCCATCAGTGAGGGGGACAGTTTTAACTATGGC.

Details on this clone: The read stops 3 residues short of the end of the CDR3; the missing end is completed from the germline J gene. The chain uses TRBV2 and TRBJ1-2, with unresolved D. The V end lost 0 bases, the J end lost 4 bases, and 9 bases lay between the germline ends. CDR3 length: 14 amino acids. CDR1 and CDR2 from the germline V gene are SNHLY and FYNNEI. The covered CDR3 bases are TGTGCCAGCAGTGAAGCGCGGGGTGTCTATGGC. As protein: CASSEARGVYG. The full CDR3 sequence reads CASSEARGVYGYTF.